This is a list of T cell receptor beta chains from one sample in a study of T cell responses to AZD1222 COVID-19 vaccine. Clones were sequenced by immunoSEQ multiplex PCR, and TCRdb holds only the in-frame ones, with some missing. The sample carries about 120,000 clones, approximately 90% recorded once. Sequences were derived from peripheral blood, sampled on day 0 of AZD1222 vaccination. The receptors originated from an adult in good health. Each CDR3 is given with its conserved first and last residue. A D gene is named only where the DNA matches it firmly. Rows may omit the clone size; those that give it use once, few, many or a size class.

J	V	D	size	CDR3	DNA
TRBJ2-7	TRBV29-1	TRBD2	-	CSVLAGAFYEQYF	TGCAGCGTTTTAGCGGGAGCCTTCTACGAGCAGTACTTC
TRBJ2-3	TRBV7-9	-	-	CATRVSSTDTQYF	TGTGCCACCCGGGTCTCTAGCACAGATACGCAGTATTTT
TRBJ1-4	TRBV6-2/TRBV6-3	TRBD1	-	CASSYSRTGVAANEKLFF	TGTGCCAGCAGTTACTCTCGGACAGGGGTCGCGGCTAATGAAAAACTGTTTTTT
TRBJ1-5	TRBV7-9	-	once	CASSLSDSNQPQHF	TGTGCCAGCAGCTTATCAGATAGCAATCAGCCCCAGCATTTT
TRBJ1-6	TRBV28	-	-	CASSLAGSSYNSPLHF	TGTGCCAGCAGTTTGGCAGGGAGCTCCTATAATTCACCCCTCCACTTT
TRBJ1-5	TRBV24-1	-	-	CATTSRAGWGNQPQHF	TGTGCCACCACTTCCAGAGCGGGGTGGGGCAATCAGCCCCAGCATTTT
TRBJ2-3	TRBV11-3	-	once	CASSSTGTSTQYF	TGTGCCAGCAGCTCTACCGGGACCAGTACCCAGTATTTT
TRBJ1-6	TRBV10-3	TRBD1	once	CAIGQGGNSPLHF	TGTGCCATTGGACAGGGAGGTAATTCACCCCTCCACTTT
TRBJ2-7	TRBV19	TRBD2	-	CATNPGGGYDEQYF	TGTGCCACCAACCCCGGGGGGGGATACGACGAGCAGTACTTC
TRBJ2-7	TRBV7-9	-	-	CASSSNLDEQYF	TGTGCCAGCAGCTCTAACTTGGACGAGCAGTACTTC
TRBJ2-1	TRBV7-6	TRBD2	-	CASSLEPGGYNEQFF	TGTGCCAGCAGCTTAGAACCGGGGGGCTACAATGAGCAGTTCTTC
TRBJ1-4	TRBV4-1	TRBD1	-	CASSLPGQGNEKLFF	TGCGCCAGCAGCCTTCCGGGACAGGGAAATGAAAAACTGTTTTTT
TRBJ2-1	TRBV5-1	TRBD2	-	CASSLALAGSEEQFF	TGCGCCAGCAGCTTGGCCCTAGCGGGGTCTGAGGAGCAGTTCTTC
TRBJ2-1	TRBV5-1	TRBD2	-	CASSLRLAGGNEQFF	TGCGCCAGCAGCTTGAGGCTAGCGGGAGGTAATGAGCAGTTCTTC
TRBJ1-6	TRBV6-5	-	-	CASSWGTNNSPLHF	TGTGCCAGCAGTTGGGGGACCAATAATTCACCCCTCCACTTT
TRBJ2-7	TRBV6-6	TRBD1	-	CASSSRTGDYEQYF	TGTGCCAGCAGTTCCCGGACAGGGGACTACGAGCAGTACTTC
TRBJ1-6	TRBV11-2	TRBD1	-	CASSPGQGTSPLHF	TGTGCCAGCAGCCCGGGACAGGGAACTTCACCCCTCCACTTT
TRBJ2-1	TRBV18	TRBD2	-	CASSPLGAGAYNEQFF	TGTGCCAGCTCACCGCTCGGAGCGGGAGCCTACAATGAGCAGTTCTTC
TRBJ2-3	TRBV5-1	-	-	CASSPVTDTQYF	TGCGCCAGCAGCCCCGTCACAGATACGCAGTATTTT
TRBJ2-3	TRBV7-2	-	-	CASSPGGRATDTQYF	TGTGCCAGCAGCCCAGGAGGGAGAGCCACAGATACGCAGTATTTT
TRBJ2-7	TRBV11-3	TRBD2	-	CASSLGLAGVGGEQYF	TGTGCCAGCAGCTTAGGACTAGCGGGAGTAGGTGGCGAGCAGTACTTC
TRBJ2-7	TRBV21-1	-	-	CASSKVRASGGAYEQYF	TGTGCCAGCAGCAAAGTTAGGGCTAGCGGGGGAGCCTACGAGCAGTACTTC
TRBJ1-4	TRBV4-3	-	-	CASSPLYQAGDEKLFF	TGCGCCAGCAGCCCCTTGTACCAGGCAGGGGATGAAAAACTGTTTTTT
TRBJ1-3	TRBV7-9	-	-	CASSLDSGTAGNTIYF	TGTGCCAGCAGCTTAGATTCCGGGACCGCTGGAAACACCATATATTTT
TRBJ2-7	TRBV29-1	-	-	CSVDRKTYEQYF	TGCAGCGTTGACCGCAAAACCTACGAGCAGTACTTC
TRBJ2-5	TRBV2	TRBD2	-	CASSEVAGGETQYF	TGTGCCAGCAGTGAAGTAGCGGGGGGAGAGACCCAGTACTTC
TRBJ2-3	TRBV10-3	TRBD2	-	CATRLAGQDTQYF	TGTGCCACGAGATTAGCGGGCCAAGATACGCAGTATTTT
TRBJ1-5	TRBV6-5	-	-	CASRSGGDQPQHF	TGTGCCAGCAGATCCGGCGGGGATCAGCCCCAGCATTTT
TRBJ2-1	TRBV6-2/TRBV6-3	-	-	CASSYHQFGLRSYNEQFF	TGTGCCAGCAGTTACCATCAGTTTGGACTCCGCTCCTACAATGAGCAGTTCTTC
TRBJ1-5	TRBV10-2	-	few	CASSDSDSNQPQHF	TGCGCCAGCAGTGATTCGGATAGCAATCAGCCCCAGCATTTT
TRBJ1-5	TRBV28	TRBD1	-	CASSFNPGQGQPQHF	TGTGCCAGCAGTTTTAACCCGGGACAGGGTCAGCCCCAGCATTTT
TRBJ2-1	TRBV5-1	TRBD2	-	CASGREGLYEQFF	TGCGCCAGCGGACGGGAGGGCCTTTATGAGCAGTTCTTC
TRBJ2-3	TRBV11-2	-	once	CASSYRIAADTQYF	TGTGCCAGCAGCTACCGGATAGCTGCGGATACGCAGTATTTT
TRBJ1-5	TRBV20-1	-	-	CSASQGVGQPQHF	TGCAGTGCTAGTCAAGGGGTAGGGCAGCCCCAGCATTTT
TRBJ1-1	TRBV6-1	-	-	CASSEASRRTEAFF	TGTGCCAGCAGTGAAGCGAGTCGACGGACTGAAGCTTTCTTT
TRBJ1-6	TRBV11-2	-	-	CASSTDIQGPLRNSPLHF	TGTGCCAGCAGCACGGACATTCAGGGGCCCCTGAGGAATTCACCCCTCCACTTT
TRBJ2-2	TRBV4-1	TRBD2	-	CASSQGLAGGGTGELFF	TGCGCCAGCAGCCAAGGACTAGCGGGAGGTGGGACCGGGGAGCTGTTTTTT
TRBJ1-4	TRBV7-3	TRBD1	-	CASTDTGGADSEKLFF	TGTGCCAGCACCGATACAGGGGGCGCCGATAGTGAAAAACTGTTTTTT
TRBJ1-1	TRBV30	-	-	CAWSGRSNTEAFF	TGTGCCTGGAGTGGGCGAAGTAACACTGAAGCTTTCTTT
TRBJ2-7	TRBV28	-	-	CASIGTSRASYEQYF	TGTGCCAGCATCGGGACGTCAAGGGCCTCCTACGAGCAGTACTTC
TRBJ2-7	TRBV19	-	-	CASSRIGGSLYEQYF	TGTGCCAGTAGTAGGATCGGGGGCTCTCTCTACGAGCAGTACTTC
TRBJ2-2	TRBV24-1	-	-	CATSESRTGELFF	TGTGCCACCAGTGAGTCAAGGACCGGGGAGCTGTTTTTT
TRBJ2-1	TRBV5-1	TRBD2	once	CASSLGGTMAANEQFF	TGCGCCAGCAGCTTGGGTGGGACTATGGCCGCCAATGAGCAGTTCTTC
TRBJ1-4	TRBV21-1	-	-	CASSKASGSNEKLFF	TGTGCCAGCAGCAAAGCATCGGGGTCTAATGAAAAACTGTTTTTT
TRBJ1-3	TRBV19	-	few	CASSIGAYSGNTIYF	TGTGCCAGTAGTATCGGGGCCTACTCTGGAAACACCATATATTTT
TRBJ2-2	TRBV11-3	-	-	CASSLGGTAHTGELFF	TGTGCCAGCAGCTTAGGGGGGACTGCTCACACCGGGGAGCTGTTTTTT
TRBJ2-3	TRBV11-2	TRBD2	-	CASSLAGGPTDTQYF	TGTGCCAGCAGCTTAGCGGGAGGGCCCACAGATACGCAGTATTTT
TRBJ2-4	TRBV19	-	-	CASSIGGARGDIQYF	TGTGCCAGTAGTATAGGAGGGGCTCGAGGGGACATTCAGTACTTC
TRBJ2-7	TRBV5-1	-	-	CASRGGQTYEQYF	TGCGCCAGCAGAGGTGGACAGACCTACGAGCAGTACTTC
TRBJ2-2	TRBV7-9	-	-	CAEQGDGTGELFF	TGTGCCGAGCAAGGGGACGGTACCGGGGAGCTGTTTTTT
TRBJ2-7	TRBV5-6	TRBD2	-	CASSLEAGGPPEQYF	TGTGCCAGCAGCTTGGAGGCGGGAGGGCCACCCGAGCAGTACTTC
TRBJ1-2	TRBV7-9	TRBD1	-	CASSSITGTGITYGYTF	TGTGCCAGCAGCTCAATAACCGGGACAGGGATTACCTATGGCTACACCTTC
TRBJ2-5	TRBV15	TRBD1	-	CATSYRGSGETQYF	TGTGCCACCAGCTACAGGGGGTCTGGAGAGACCCAGTACTTC
TRBJ2-2	TRBV3-1/TRBV3-2	TRBD1	-	CASSQGTGGPSRELFF	TGTGCCAGCAGCCAAGGGACAGGGGGCCCATCTAGGGAGCTGTTTTTT
TRBJ2-1	TRBV27	TRBD2	-	CASSPGLAGTEQFF	TGTGCCAGCAGTCCGGGACTAGCGGGAACTGAGCAGTTCTTC